These 8 T cell receptor beta chains were all obtained from the same sample, sequenced in a study of tumor-infiltrating lymphocytes in primary liver carcinoma. Bulk tissue was left unsorted, and RNA and DNA were co-extracted from about 20-30 mg of it. A primer in the constant region served to generate TCR beta cDNA from around 500 ng of total RNA. Modified slightly, ARM-PCR produced TCR beta libraries over three nested multiplex PCR rounds. TRBV1-TRBV30 forward primers and a C-beta reverse primer were used in the first two PCR rounds, which each ran for approximately 10 cycles. TCRdb fed the multiplex PCR reads into MiXCR, producing one record per CDR3 protein. The table includes 80,000 or so distinct CDR3 sequences, over 55% detected once. Sequenced input: liver tumor tissue from sampling region 4. Subset described: tumor region T4, right-lateral pole. These receptors were collected from a woman aged 55-69 years with primary liver carcinoma and hepatitis B virus infection.

This clonotype was observed once. One end of the junction does not line up with germline, which may come from a read error. V gene TRBV12-3 or TRBV12-4 combines with J gene TRBJ2-1; D possibly corresponds to TRBD2 (6 bases). CDR3 length: 13 amino acids. The CDR3 sequence is CASGLAHDGGQFF. As DNA, the CDR3 is TGTGCCAGCGGTTTAGCCCATGACGGGGGGCAGTTCTTC.

This clonotype was detected only once. Possible read error: a much larger clone is one base away. Likely a read error: the CDR3 ends without its conserved phenylalanine or tryptophan. The rearrangement uses TRBV4-2 and TRBJ2-5; D is perhaps TRBD1 (5 bases). Per the germline V gene, CDR1 is LGHNA and CDR2 is YNFKEQ. This CDR3 contains 15 residues. V dropped 0 bases and J dropped 2 bases, with 10 bases sitting between them. The CDR3 DNA follows: TGTGCCAGCAGCCAAGAAAGGGGCGGTCAAGAGACCCAGTACTTA. It encodes CASSQERGGQETQYL.

Ten or more counts support this clonotype. The J gene is TRBJ1-1, the V gene TRBV6-6; a weak D match, TRBD1 (5 bases). The germline CDR1 and CDR2 sequences are MNHNY and SVGAGI (reference sequence). CDR3 length: 13 amino acids. The V gene lost 7 bases and the J gene lost 10 bases, with 19 bases spanning the gap. DNA for the CDR3: TGTGCCAGCAACCTTGGTGGTGGGGGACCAGCTTTCTTT. Amino acid sequence: CASNLGGGGPAFF.

This clonotype has at least ten counts. The chain joins TRBV6-1 to TRBJ1-1, with D tentatively TRBD1 (5 bases). There are 17 residues in the CDR3. Trimming took off 3 bases at V and 6 bases at J, with 23 bases between the two ends. CDR1 and CDR2 from the germline V gene are MNHNS and SASEGT. CDR3 residues: CASSDPPRGRGSPEAFF. DNA for the CDR3: TGTGCCAGCAGTGACCCCCCACGAGGGAGGGGTTCGCCTGAAGCTTTCTTT.

This chain uses TRBV18 with TRBJ1-1, with D maybe TRBD1 (5 bases). Trimming stripped 2 bases from V and 2 bases from J, with 9 bases between. The CDR3 extends over 14 amino acids. CDR1 and CDR2 (germline): KGHSH, LQKENI. The CDR3 sequence is CASSPGTFNTEAFF. Written as DNA, the CDR3 is TGTGCCAGCTCACCAGGGACTTTCAACACTGAAGCTTTCTTT.

Worth noting for this clonotype: A read error may produce the germline difference seen at one junction end. V usage is TRBV11-2 and J usage is TRBJ1-2, with a possible D match to TRBD1 (5 bases). The CDR3 is 13 residues long. Germline lookup yields CDR1 SGHAT and CDR2 FQNNGV. The CDR3 nucleotides read TGTGCCTGCAGTTCCGGGACGGAGTATGACTACACCTTC. As protein: CACSSGTEYDYTF.

The chain recombines TRBV4-1 with TRBJ1-5, with unresolved D. CDR3 length: 15 amino acids. Deletions cut 0 bases from V and 9 bases from J, with 15 bases between. Germline loops: CDR1 MGHRA, CDR2 YSYEKL. The CDR3 DNA is TGCGCCAGCAGCCAAGATGGTAGGGCGAGCCTGCCCCAGCATTTT. This translates into CASSQDGRASLPQHF.

About this clonotype: The missing conserved phenylalanine or tryptophan at the end of this CDR3 makes a read error likely. The chain recombines TRBV10-3 with TRBJ1-1, with 7 nucleotides matching TRBD1. The CDR3 totals 15 residues. Per the germline V gene, CDR1 is ENHRY and CDR2 is SYGVKD. Trimming at V came to 7 bases and at J to 0 bases, leaving 8 bases not matched to a gene. The CDR3 nucleotides are TGTGCCATCACGAGAGGGACAGATATGAACACTGAAGCTTTCTCT. Translating gives CAITRGTDMNTEAFS.